The subject of this entry is one TCR beta chain. Its antigen is still unknown. Naive CD8 populations comprised CD45RO-negative cells positively selected for CCR7, excluding terminally differentiated effector memory CD45RA+ cells. Trimming shortened V by 1 base and J by 0 bases, and 8 bases separated the two germline ends. The CDR3 is 14 residues long. Germline CDR1 is SGHRS and CDR2 is YFSETQ. This specimen belongs to a study of shared clonotypes between healthy human individuals. Broader study findings: Rarefaction showed sorted-subset sequencing was incomplete despite large depth.

At deep level, the assay was performed. Under the authors' procedure: ImmunoSEQ junction-only sequences lacked quality scores, so their filtering differed. Assay: immunoSEQ multiplex PCR; the TCRdb copy retains only in-frame clones and omits some. V, J and clone size were drawn from that table, and D and trimming were deduced from the DNA. The data show about 680,000 clones, with about 90% seen just once and approximately 24% held by the top ten. The source is a man aged 25-40 years in good health. Sequencing was carried out using naive CD8+ T cells sorted from blood. The chain links TRBV5-1 to TRBJ2-7; D unclear. The CDR3 loop is CASSLIGNSYEQYF. The CDR3 DNA sequence: TGCGCCAGCAGCTTGATAGGGAACTCCTACGAGCAGTACTTC.